These 24 T cell receptor beta chains were sequenced from one sample in a study of OX40 agonist ivuxolimab in advanced cancers. Measured with immunoSEQ multiplex PCR; TCRdb has only the in-frame clones, and not every one. In the table there are approximately 60,000 clones, about 90% of which are singletons. The sample in question was CD4+ or CD8+ T cells sorted from blood, obtained in a trial of the OX40 agonist ivuxolimab. The receptor set was obtained from an adult with an advanced solid tumor such as melanoma, head and neck, liver or kidney cancer.

The V gene is TRBV10-1, the J gene TRBJ2-3, with D perhaps TRBD2 (5 bases). Trimming took 4 bases from V and 3 from J, leaving 14 bases between them. Germline values: CDR1 WNHNN, CDR2 SYGVQD (reference sequence). The CDR3 consists of 15 residues. The CDR3 loop reads CASSVLAGFTDTQYF. The CDR3 nucleotides are TGCGCCAGCAGTGTCTTGGCGGGTTTTACAGATACGCAGTATTTT.

The chain couples TRBV30 to TRBJ2-7, with TRBD2 matching over 7 bases. Germline CDR1 reads GTSNPN; CDR2 reads SVGIG (reference sequence). With 0 bases clipped from V and 1 base from J, the junction kept 12 bases outside the gene matches. The CDR3 runs to 17 residues. The CDR3 is CAWSVRRGRARSYEQYF. The CDR3 coding sequence is TGTGCCTGGAGTGTACGACGGGGGAGGGCCAGGTCCTACGAGCAGTACTTC.

This rearrangement joins TRBV2 to TRBJ2-2; D may be TRBD1 (6 bases). Germline values: CDR1 SNHLY, CDR2 FYNNEI. The CDR3 has 16 amino acids. Trimming stripped 3 bases from V and 6 bases from J, with 17 bases between. In nucleotides, the CDR3 is TGTGCCAGCAGTGAGGTCCGAGGCAGGGGAGCCGGGGAGCTGTTTTTT. The encoded protein is CASSEVRGRGAGELFF.

The V and J genes are TRBV11-2 and TRBJ1-5, with a tentative D call TRBD1 (5 bases). This CDR3 contains 15 residues. Between the trimmed V and J ends, which lost 5 bases and 6 bases, there was a span of 17 bases. CDR1 and CDR2 (germline): SGHAT, FQNNGV. Here the CDR3 reads CASSAQEGKGQPQHF. For the CDR3, the DNA is TGTGCCAGCAGCGCACAGGAAGGAAAAGGTCAGCCCCAGCATTTT.

The chain couples TRBV5-1 to TRBJ2-5; D unclear. From germline, CDR1 is SGHRS and CDR2 YFSETQ. The CDR3 spans 15 residues. The V end lost 3 bases, the J end lost 2 bases, and 14 bases lay between the germline ends. This CDR3 is CASSSIRTGQETQYF. The DNA of the CDR3 is TGCGCCAGCAGCTCGATAAGGACGGGTCAAGAGACCCAGTACTTC.

The chain joins TRBV18 to TRBJ2-1; 8 nucleotides match TRBD2. CDR1 KGHSH and CDR2 LQKENI come from the germline V gene. The J segment lost 5 bases and the V segment lost 0 bases, leaving 3 bases of the junction unmatched. The CDR3 is 15 amino acids. CDR3 residues: CASSPPNGRDNEQFF. DNA of the CDR3: TGTGCCAGCTCACCACCGAACGGGAGGGACAATGAGCAGTTCTTC.

This rearrangement joins TRBV10-1 to TRBJ2-1, with a weak D call TRBD2 (6 bases). CDR1 is WNHNN and CDR2 is SYGVQD in the germline V gene (reference sequence). This CDR3 is 14 amino acids long. Trimming cost V 3 bases and J 6 bases, with 12 bases left between them. The CDR3 nucleotides read TGCGCCAGCAGTGATATGGTCGGGGGCAATGAGCAGTTCTTC. Amino acids: CASSDMVGGNEQFF.

This clone was recorded once. The chain is built from TRBV11-2 and TRBJ2-1, with 9 bases aligning to TRBD2. The germline V gene encodes CDR1 SGHAT and CDR2 FQNNGV. This CDR3 contains 14 residues. J lost 9 bases, V lost 4 bases, and 7 bases had no gene match. The DNA for the CDR3 is TGTGCCAGCAGCTCATTAGCGGGAGTTCTTGAGCAGTTCTTC. Protein sequence: CASSSLAGVLEQFF.

This sequence joins TRBV11-2 and TRBJ2-5; 14 bases map to TRBD2. The CDR3 runs 19 residues. Germline V gene lookup returns CDR1 SGHAT and CDR2 FQNNGV. J gave up 5 bases and V 2 bases, and 13 bases lay outside the gene matches. This CDR3 is CASSLRPGLAGAEGETQYF. The CDR3 nucleotides read TGTGCCAGCAGCTTACGCCCGGGACTAGCGGGAGCGGAGGGGGAGACCCAGTACTTC.

V gene TRBV30 combines with J gene TRBJ1-2, with D possibly TRBD1 on 5 matching bases. CDR3 size: 12 residues. Germline lookup yields CDR1 GTSNPN and CDR2 SVGIG (reference sequence). Trimming removed 4 bases from V and 4 bases from J, with 10 bases in between. The CDR3 nucleotides read TGTGCCTGGAAATGGGACGGCTATGGCTACACCTTC. It specifies CAWKWDGYGYTF.

This chain links TRBV11-2 with TRBJ2-7, with a weak D call TRBD2 (7 bases). The CDR3 runs to 14 residues. The V end was cut by 5 bases, the J end by 2 bases, with 13 bases between. Germline V gene data show CDR1 as SGHAT and CDR2 as FQNNGV. CDR3 nucleotide sequence: TGTGCCAGCAGCCACTCGGGGGGCCCCTACGAGCAGTACTTC. As protein: CASSHSGGPYEQYF.

The rearrangement joins TRBV10-1 to TRBJ1-1, with unresolved D. Germline CDR1 WNHNN, CDR2 SYGVQD (reference sequence). CDR3 length equals 13 residues. Trimming shortened V by 2 bases and J by 1 base, and 5 bases separated the two germline ends. The CDR3: CASSEHGNTEAFF. CDR3 nucleotides: TGCGCCAGCAGTGAGCACGGGAACACTGAAGCTTTCTTT.

The chain is built from TRBV2 and TRBJ2-7; TRBD2 might be the D (5 bases). Trimming removed 5 bases from V and 4 bases from J, with 9 bases in between. Looked up from germline, CDR1 is SNHLY and CDR2 is FYNNEI. The CDR3 consists of 12 residues. CDR3 in amino acids: CASSSGRYEQYF. DNA for the CDR3: TGTGCCAGCAGTAGCGGCCGGTACGAGCAGTACTTC.

This clone appeared a single time. This rearrangement joins TRBV19 to TRBJ2-7; possibly TRBD1 or TRBD2 for D (5 bases each). CDR3 length equals 11 residues. Germline CDR1 LNHDA, CDR2 SQIVND (reference sequence). V dropped 6 bases and J dropped 10 bases, with 13 bases sitting between them. CDR3 in DNA: TGTGCCAGTAGCTACGGGGCGCGTCAGTACTTC. Translated, it gives CASSYGARQYF.

This clone was seen more than once but under ten times. The chain links TRBV2 to TRBJ2-1; D is unclear. The CDR3 is 13 residues long. Germline CDR1 and CDR2: SNHLY and FYNNEI. V dropped 1 base and J dropped 1 base, with 2 bases sitting between them. In DNA, the CDR3 is TGTGCCAGCAGTGAAGTGTCCTACAATGAGCAGTTCTTC. Translated, it gives CASSEVSYNEQFF.

V gene TRBV7-3 combines with J gene TRBJ2-1; D is uncertain. Between the trimmed V and J ends, which lost 1 base and 4 bases, there was a span of 17 bases. The CDR3 length is 17 residues. CDR1 is SGHTA and CDR2 is FQGTGA in the germline V gene. The CDR3 region has the DNA TGTGCCAGCAGCTTAAGGTTGGTGGGAACAGTTTACAATGAGCAGTTCTTC. Its protein is CASSLRLVGTVYNEQFF.

This CDR3 is CASNRLAGVATDTQYF. DNA of the CDR3: TGTGCCAGCAATCGACTAGCGGGAGTTGCCACAGATACGCAGTATTTT. This chain joins TRBV27 and TRBJ2-3, with TRBD2 matching over 12 bases. The V segment lost 7 bases and the J segment 2 bases; nucleotides outside the gene matches: 7. Germline-derived CDR1 and CDR2 are MNHEY and SMNVEV (reference sequence). This CDR3 comprises 16 residues.

In DNA form, the CDR3 reads TGTGCCAGCAGTCCCCAGGGAGATCAGCCCCAGCATTTT. Its protein is CASSPQGDQPQHF. The chain couples TRBV6-1 to TRBJ1-5, with TRBD1 as a possible D gene (5 bases). The CDR3 consists of 13 residues. The germline V and J ends were trimmed by 5 bases and 5 bases, with 10 bases remaining between them. The germline CDR1 and CDR2 sequences are MNHNS and SASEGT.

V usage is TRBV12-2 and J usage is TRBJ2-3; the D segment call TRBD1 is taken from the table without a DNA check. TRBV12-2 is given as a pseudogene. The CDR3 is 18 residues long. Here the CDR3 reads CASRLVVPTGDCTDTQYF. In DNA form, the CDR3 reads TGTGCAAGTCGCTTAGTTGTCCCTACAGGGGATTGCACAGATACGCAGTATTTT.

The chain carries TRBV9 and TRBJ2-3, with a possible D match to TRBD1 (7 bases). This CDR3 has 18 residues. V shed 1 base and J shed 2 bases, with 20 bases lying between them. The germline V gene has CDR1 SGDLS and CDR2 YYNGEE. The CDR3 region is CASSVPEGTGDFTDTQYF. The CDR3 region has the DNA TGTGCCAGCAGCGTACCTGAGGGAACAGGGGACTTCACAGATACGCAGTATTTT.

CDR3 in DNA: TGTGCCAGCACCCTTGGCCAAAAAGCAACCTACGAGCAGTACTTC. Translating gives CASTLGQKATYEQYF. The chain links TRBV28 to TRBJ2-7; D ambiguous. V was clipped by 7 bases and J by 2 bases, with 18 bases between them. This CDR3 is built from 15 residues. In germline, CDR1 is MDHEN, CDR2 SYDVKM.

The chain uses TRBV6-1 and TRBJ2-5; D is undetermined. This CDR3 contains 11 residues. CDR1 is MNHNS and CDR2 is SASEGT in the germline V gene. Trimming pared 6 bases from V and 4 bases from J, leaving 6 bases between. Written as DNA, the CDR3 is TGTGCCAGCAGGTTGGGAGAGACCCAGTACTTC. Its protein product is CASRLGETQYF.

The chain combines TRBV5-6 with TRBJ1-6; TRBD1 matches 7 bases. V was clipped by 5 bases and J by 0 bases; unmatched bases: 5. The CDR3 totals 16 residues. CDR1 SGHDT and CDR2 YYEEEE come from the germline V gene. The CDR3 sequence: CASSGAGGSYNSPLHF. In DNA, the CDR3 is TGTGCCAGCAGTGGAGCAGGGGGCTCCTATAATTCACCCCTCCACTTT.

The V call is TRBV5-1, the J call TRBJ2-7; D may be TRBD1 (5 bases). Germline loops: CDR1 SGHRS, CDR2 YFSETQ. Trimming removed 1 base from V and 3 bases from J, with 17 bases in between. This CDR3 spans 16 amino acids. CDR3 coding DNA: TGCGCCAGCAGCTTGACATCTGGCGCAGGGAACTACGAGCAGTACTTC. Its translation is CASSLTSGAGNYEQYF.